Given below is one T cell receptor (beta chain) in context. The sample is drawn from a study of CD8 T cells in Susac syndrome. CD8+ and CD4+ T cells circulating in blood were sequenced for TCR beta. The CDR3 sequence is 14 residues long. Germline trimming cut 6 bases from V and 7 bases from J; bases unmatched to any gene: 7. CDR1 and CDR2 from the germline V gene are ENHRY and SYGVKD. The RNA input was about 0.45 to 1 ug, and it was reverse transcribed with random hexamers. A multiplex approach, immunoSEQ multiplex PCR, amplified TCR beta CDR3 across 54 Vbeta and 13 Jbeta. TCRdb reprocessed the immunoSEQ multiplex PCR reads with MiXCR, giving one entry per CDR3 protein. The top ten clones hold around 0.067% of a sample with about 250,000 distinct CDR3 sequences, 80% to 95% of them seen once.

V and J are TRBV10-3 and TRBJ1-5; 9 bases agree with TRBD1. The sample comprised CD4+ T cells from PBMCs. This TCR was sampled from a human donor with multiple sclerosis. This CDR3 is CAIRAGQGGQPQHF. In DNA form, the CDR3 reads TGTGCCATCAGGGCGGGACAGGGAGGACAGCCCCAGCATTTT.